This T cell receptor (beta chain) was captured by sequencing in a study of blood T cells in healthy people across ages. Findings and limits, study-wide: No conclusive comparison of naive versus antigen-experienced cells was possible with unsorted PBMCs.

Germline values: CDR1 MDHEN, CDR2 SYDVKM. The CDR3 covers 18 residues. The authors ran a second PCR of 7 to 11 cycles using a sample-barcoded 5' primer and a J-beta primer mix. Every cDNA molecule bore a tag from a template-switch adaptor containing 12 random nucleotides. TCRdb reanalysed the 5' RACE reads using MiXCR and keeps one entry per CDR3 protein. The table shows 550,000 to 650,000 distinct CDR3 sequences, with about 29% occurring only once. To note about this clonotype: The antigen is undetermined. One junction end does not reproduce the germline sequence, and a read error may be involved.

Peripheral blood samples of 9.5 to 10 milliliters were drawn from each donor. With each sample, at least 5 micrograms of total RNA were extracted. The same data also went into a second study, on T cells of mothers and their children.

The sequenced sample consisted of blood. The source of this sequence is a boy aged 2 to 10 in good health. The chain joins TRBV28 to TRBJ2-3, with TRBD2 matching over 14 bases. The CDR3 region has the DNA TGCGCCAGCAGTTCCACTGAACTGACTAGCGGGAGGGCCGATACGCAGTATTTT. This gives the protein CASSSTELTSGRADTQYF. The full variable domain, rest sourced from reference TRBV28 and TRBJ2-3, is DVKVTQSSRYLVKRTGEKVFLECVQDMDHENMFWYRQDPGLGLRLIYFSYDVKMKEKGDIPEGYSVSREKKERFSLILESASTNQTSMYLCASSSTELTSGRADTQYFGPGTRLTVL.